This T cell receptor (beta chain) was recovered during a study of breast tumors, draining lymph nodes, adjacent tissues (dated by TCRdb to the mid-2010s). General notes on the study: In breast cancer patients, the study compared the TCR beta repertoires of tumor, adjacent nontumor tissue and axillary lymph nodes. The study aimed to assess the relationships and possible T-cell exchange between tumor, surrounding tissue and draining lymph node repertoires in human breast cancer.

What the study reported, not specific to this receptor: Tumor and nontumor tissue repertoires were significantly more similar in luminal-like than in basal-like breast cancer. The study presented the conclusion that tumor T cells originate in lymph nodes as consistent with a hypothesis, not as something directly demonstrated. Tumors showed preferential V and J gene usage, and their T-cell repertoire diversity fell below that of lymph nodes yet above that of nontumor tissue. The data were considered consistent with most tumor T cells being derived from the lymph node and subsequently expanding within tumor tissue.

Instrument on record: Illumina HiSeq 2000. TCR beta chain libraries were generated by multiplex PCR amplification. High-throughput sequencing was used to analyze the amplified TCR beta chain products. The public reads were reanalyzed by TCRdb: fastp trimming at Q25, MiXCR alignment, in-frame beta chains only. A single entry per CDR3 protein holds the most common genes and DNA from its merged rows. Across this sample there are over 35,000 distinct CDR3 sequences, with roughly 36% seen only once. About a tenth of the sample goes to the ten largest clones. Ten or more counts support this clonotype. Its specific antigen is unknown. Base qualities are not provided; no much larger clone lies one nucleotide away. The germline V gene encodes CDR1 LGHNT and CDR2 FRNRAP. Reading from cysteine to phenylalanine, the CDR3 counts 12 amino acids. The only DNA kept is the CDR3, 36 bases in frame from the first base. At the junction V is shortened by 7 bases and J by 9 bases, with 13 bases in between.

The chain links TRBV12-5 with TRBJ2-1; the D gene is perhaps TRBD1 or TRBD2, as each covers 6 bases. The specimen was breast tumor tissue. This TCR was sampled from a female donor with breast cancer. Some clones in this sample may be carry-over from other donors' samples. The CDR3 is CASAQGGREQFF. The DNA sequence is given as TGTGCTAGTGCCCAAGGGGGGCGTGAGCAGTTCTTC.